This TCR beta chain was retrieved from a study of cytomegalovirus exposure and HLA in healthy donors. Study-wide points: Common viral pathogens seemed, in a later analysis, to connect with several of the most significant clusters.

About this clone: Its specificity is unknown.

PCR primers comprised 60 Vbeta and 13 Jbeta primers. Sequencing was performed with immunoSEQ multiplex PCR; in TCRdb, only in-frame clones are kept and a portion is missing. The profile covers 80,000 to 100,000 clones, with 60% to 80% appearing a single time and about 1.2% taken by the ten largest. Germline CDR1 is MGHRA and CDR2 is YSYEKL. Trimming took 4 bases from V and 6 from J, leaving 11 bases between them. The CDR3 is 13 amino acids. Sequenced input: PBMCs. This clonotype originated in a female donor in good health and CMV-seronegative. This rearrangement joins TRBV4-1 to TRBJ2-3, with D unclear. This CDR3 reads CASSRVVTDTQYF. In DNA, the CDR3 is TGCGCCAGCAGCCGGGTGGTGACTGATACGCAGTATTTT.